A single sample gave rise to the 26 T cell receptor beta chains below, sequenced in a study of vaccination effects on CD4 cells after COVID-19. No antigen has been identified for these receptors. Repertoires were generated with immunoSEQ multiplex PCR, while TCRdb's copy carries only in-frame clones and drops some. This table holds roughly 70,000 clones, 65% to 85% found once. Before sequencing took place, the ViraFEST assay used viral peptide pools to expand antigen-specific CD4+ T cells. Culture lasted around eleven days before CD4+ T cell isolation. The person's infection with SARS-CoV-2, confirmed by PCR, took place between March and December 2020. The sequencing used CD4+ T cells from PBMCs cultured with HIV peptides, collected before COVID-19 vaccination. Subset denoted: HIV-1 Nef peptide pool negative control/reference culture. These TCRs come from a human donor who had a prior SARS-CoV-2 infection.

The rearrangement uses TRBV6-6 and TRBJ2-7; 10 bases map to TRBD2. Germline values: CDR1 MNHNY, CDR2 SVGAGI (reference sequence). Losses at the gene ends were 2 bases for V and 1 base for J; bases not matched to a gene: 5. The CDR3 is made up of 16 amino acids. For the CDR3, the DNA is TGTGCCAGCAGTTACCCCGGGACTAGCGCATCCTACGAGCAGTACTTC. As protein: CASSYPGTSASYEQYF.

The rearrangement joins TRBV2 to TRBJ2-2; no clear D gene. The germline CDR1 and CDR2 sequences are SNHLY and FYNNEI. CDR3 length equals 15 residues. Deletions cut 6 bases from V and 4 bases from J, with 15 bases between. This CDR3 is CASSARGQITGELFF. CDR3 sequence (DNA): TGTGCCAGCAGCGCCCGTGGGCAGATCACCGGGGAGCTGTTTTTT. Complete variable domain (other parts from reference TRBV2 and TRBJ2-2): EPEVTQTPSHQVTQMGQEVILRCVPISNHLYFYWYRQILGQKVEFLVSFYNNEISEKSEIFDDQFSVERPDGSNFTLKIRSTKLEDSAMYFCASSARGQITGELFFGEGSRLTVL.

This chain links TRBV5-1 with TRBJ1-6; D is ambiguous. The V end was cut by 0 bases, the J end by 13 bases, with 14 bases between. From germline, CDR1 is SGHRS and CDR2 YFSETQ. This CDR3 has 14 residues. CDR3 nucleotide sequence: TGCGCCAGCAGCTTGGACGGGGTTTGGCCTCCCCTCCACTTT. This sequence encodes CASSLDGVWPPLHF.

CDR3: CATSSGRYTGELFF. The CDR3 DNA reads as TGTGCCACCAGCAGTGGCCGATACACCGGGGAGCTGTTTTTT. This chain uses TRBV15 with TRBJ2-2, with D hard to call. The CDR3 loop spans 14 amino acids. Germline CDR1 reads LNHNV; CDR2 reads YYDKDF (reference sequence). Trimming removed 3 bases from V and 3 bases from J, with 8 bases in between.

This CDR3 is CASSYGISYNEQFF. The CDR3 DNA reads as TGTGCCAGCAGTTACGGGATCTCCTACAATGAGCAGTTCTTC. V gene TRBV6-5 combines with J gene TRBJ2-1; D not resolved. V lost 2 bases and J 0 bases, leaving 5 bases between the germline ends. Germline-derived CDR1 and CDR2 are MNHEY and SVGAGI. There are 14 residues in the CDR3.

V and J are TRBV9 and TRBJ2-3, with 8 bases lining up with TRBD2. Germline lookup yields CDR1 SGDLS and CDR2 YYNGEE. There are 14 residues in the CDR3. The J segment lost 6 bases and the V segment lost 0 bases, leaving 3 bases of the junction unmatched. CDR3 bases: TGTGCCAGCAGCGTAGAATCGGGGGGGGATACGCAGTATTTT. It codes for CASSVESGGDTQYF.

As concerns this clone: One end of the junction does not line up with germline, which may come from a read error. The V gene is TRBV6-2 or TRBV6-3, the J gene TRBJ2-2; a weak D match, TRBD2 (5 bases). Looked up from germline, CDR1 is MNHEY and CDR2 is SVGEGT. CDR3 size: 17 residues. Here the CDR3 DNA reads TGTGTCAGCAGTAAACCTCGCCGGGAAGGACTCCTTCTGGAGCTGTTTTTT. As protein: CVSSKPRREGLLLELFF.

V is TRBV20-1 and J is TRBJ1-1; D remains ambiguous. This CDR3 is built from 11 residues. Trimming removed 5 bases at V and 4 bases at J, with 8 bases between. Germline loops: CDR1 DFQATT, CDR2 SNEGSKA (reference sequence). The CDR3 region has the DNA TGCAGTGCTTCCCAGACCACTGAAGCTTTCTTT. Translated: CSASQTTEAFF.

The CDR3 reads CATSKISTYGYTF. Written as DNA, the CDR3 is TGTGCCACCAGCAAGATTAGTACCTATGGCTACACCTTC. This chain joins TRBV15 and TRBJ1-2; D unclear. The germline gives CDR1 LNHNV, CDR2 YYDKDF (reference sequence). The CDR3 sequence is 13 residues long. V was cut by 4 bases and J by 4 bases, with 10 bases left in between.

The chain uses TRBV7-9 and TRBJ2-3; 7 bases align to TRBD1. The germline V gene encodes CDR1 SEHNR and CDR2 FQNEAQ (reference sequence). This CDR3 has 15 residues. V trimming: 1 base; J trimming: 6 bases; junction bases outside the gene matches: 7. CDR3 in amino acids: CASSLDRGTWDTQYF. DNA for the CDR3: TGTGCCAGCAGCTTAGACAGGGGTACCTGGGATACGCAGTATTTT. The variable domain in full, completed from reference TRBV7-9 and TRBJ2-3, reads DTGVSQNPRHKITKRGQNVTFRCDPISEHNRLYWYRQTLGQGPEFLTYFQNEAQLEKSRLLSDRFSAERPKGSFSTLEIQRTEQGDSAMYLCASSLDRGTWDTQYFGPGTRLTVL.

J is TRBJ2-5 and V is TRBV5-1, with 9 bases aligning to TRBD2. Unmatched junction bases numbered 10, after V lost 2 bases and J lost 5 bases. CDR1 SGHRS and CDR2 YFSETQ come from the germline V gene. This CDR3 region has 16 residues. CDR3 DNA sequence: TGCGCCAGCAGCTTTCAGGGCGGGGGGGTCGGGGAGACCCAGTACTTC. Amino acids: CASSFQGGGVGETQYF.

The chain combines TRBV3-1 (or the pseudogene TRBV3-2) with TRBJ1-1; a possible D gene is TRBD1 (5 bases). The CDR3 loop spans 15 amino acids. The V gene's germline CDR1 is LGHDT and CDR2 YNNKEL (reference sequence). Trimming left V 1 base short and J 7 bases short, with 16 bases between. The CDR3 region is CASSQGTAGKVEAFF. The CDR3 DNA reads TGTGCCAGCAGCCAAGGAACGGCAGGGAAGGTTGAAGCTTTCTTT.

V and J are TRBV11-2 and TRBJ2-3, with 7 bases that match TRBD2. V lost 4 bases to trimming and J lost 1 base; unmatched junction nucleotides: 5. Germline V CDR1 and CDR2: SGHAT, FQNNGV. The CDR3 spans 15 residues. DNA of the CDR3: TGTGCCAGCAGCTGGTCGGGAGGCGGCACAGATACGCAGTATTTT. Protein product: CASSWSGGGTDTQYF.

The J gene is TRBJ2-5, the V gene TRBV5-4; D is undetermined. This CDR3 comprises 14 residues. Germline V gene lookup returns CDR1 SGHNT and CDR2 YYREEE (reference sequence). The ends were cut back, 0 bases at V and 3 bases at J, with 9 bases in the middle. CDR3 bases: TGTGCCAGCAGCTTGGTTGGCAAGAAAGAGACCCAGTACTTC. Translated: CASSLVGKKETQYF.

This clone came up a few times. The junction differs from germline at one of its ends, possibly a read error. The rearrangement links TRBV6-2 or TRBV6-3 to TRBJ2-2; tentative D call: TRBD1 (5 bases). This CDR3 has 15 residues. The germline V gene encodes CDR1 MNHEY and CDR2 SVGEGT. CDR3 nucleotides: TGTGCCAGCAGTTACATCTCAGGGAACGCCGGGGAGCTGTTTTTT. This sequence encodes CASSYISGNAGELFF.

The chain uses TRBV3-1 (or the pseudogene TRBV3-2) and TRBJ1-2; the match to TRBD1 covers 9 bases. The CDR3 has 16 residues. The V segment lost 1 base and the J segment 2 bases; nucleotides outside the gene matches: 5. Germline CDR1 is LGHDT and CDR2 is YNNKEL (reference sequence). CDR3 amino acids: CASSQGQGVLNYGYTF. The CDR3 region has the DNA TGTGCCAGCAGCCAAGGACAGGGGGTATTAAACTATGGCTACACCTTC.

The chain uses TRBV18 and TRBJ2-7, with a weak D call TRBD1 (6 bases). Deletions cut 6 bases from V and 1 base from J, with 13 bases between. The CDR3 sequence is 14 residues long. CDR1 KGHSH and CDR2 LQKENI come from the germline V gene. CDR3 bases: TGTGCCAGCTCCTCACGGACAGAATCCTACGAGCAGTACTTC. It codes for CASSSRTESYEQYF.

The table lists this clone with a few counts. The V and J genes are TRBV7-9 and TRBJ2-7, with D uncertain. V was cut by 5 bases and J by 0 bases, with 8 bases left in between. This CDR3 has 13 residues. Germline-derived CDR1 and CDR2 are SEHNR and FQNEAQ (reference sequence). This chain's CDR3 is CASSAPSSYEQYF. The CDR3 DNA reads TGTGCCAGCAGCGCCCCGAGCTCCTACGAGCAGTACTTC.

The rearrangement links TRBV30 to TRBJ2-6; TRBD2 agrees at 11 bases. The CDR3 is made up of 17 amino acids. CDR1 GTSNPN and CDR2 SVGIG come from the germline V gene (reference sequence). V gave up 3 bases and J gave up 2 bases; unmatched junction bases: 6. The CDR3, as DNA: TGTGCCTGGAGGAAGATAGCGGGAGGGCCTGGGGCCAACGTCCTGACTTTC. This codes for CAWRKIAGGPGANVLTF.

The CDR3: CASGLALGGQGGYTF. The CDR3 nucleotides are TGTGCTAGTGGTTTGGCCCTCGGGGGACAGGGCGGCTACACCTTC. The J gene is TRBJ1-2, the V gene TRBV12-5; 9 nucleotides align to TRBD1. The junction had 8 bases not matched to a gene; V was cut back by 1 base and J by 8 bases. In germline, CDR1 is LGHNT, CDR2 FRNRAP. There are 15 residues in the CDR3.

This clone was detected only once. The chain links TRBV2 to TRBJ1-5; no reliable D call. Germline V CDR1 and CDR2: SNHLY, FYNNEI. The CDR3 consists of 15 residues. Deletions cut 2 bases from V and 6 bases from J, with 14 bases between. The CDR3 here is CASSELSRVGQPQHF. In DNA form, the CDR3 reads TGTGCCAGCAGTGAACTCTCTAGGGTTGGTCAGCCCCAGCATTTT.

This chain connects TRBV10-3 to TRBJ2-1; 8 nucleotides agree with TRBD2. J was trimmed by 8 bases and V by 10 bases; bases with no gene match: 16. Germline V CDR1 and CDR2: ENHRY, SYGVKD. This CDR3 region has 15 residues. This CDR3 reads CATNGGAVDGYEQFF. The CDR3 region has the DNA TGTGCCACCAACGGGGGGGCGGTGGACGGATATGAGCAGTTCTTC.

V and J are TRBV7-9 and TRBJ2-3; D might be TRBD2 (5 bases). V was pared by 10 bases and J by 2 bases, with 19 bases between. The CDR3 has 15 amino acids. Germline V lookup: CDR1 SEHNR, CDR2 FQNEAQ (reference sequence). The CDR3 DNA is TGTGCCACCAAAAATCGGCAGGACTTCACAGATACGCAGTATTTT. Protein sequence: CATKNRQDFTDTQYF.

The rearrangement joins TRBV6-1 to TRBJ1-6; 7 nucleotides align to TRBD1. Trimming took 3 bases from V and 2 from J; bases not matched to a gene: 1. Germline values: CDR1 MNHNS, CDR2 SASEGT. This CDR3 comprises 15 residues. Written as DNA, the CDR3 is TGTGCCAGCAGTGAGACAGGGACCTATAATTCACCCCTCCACTTT. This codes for CASSETGTYNSPLHF.

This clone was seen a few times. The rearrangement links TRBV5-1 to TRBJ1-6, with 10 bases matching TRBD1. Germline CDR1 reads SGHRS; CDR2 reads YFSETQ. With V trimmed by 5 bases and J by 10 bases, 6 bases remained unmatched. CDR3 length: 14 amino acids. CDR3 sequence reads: CASSSGTGVSPLHF. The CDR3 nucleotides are TGCGCCAGCAGTTCCGGGACAGGGGTGTCACCCCTCCACTTT.

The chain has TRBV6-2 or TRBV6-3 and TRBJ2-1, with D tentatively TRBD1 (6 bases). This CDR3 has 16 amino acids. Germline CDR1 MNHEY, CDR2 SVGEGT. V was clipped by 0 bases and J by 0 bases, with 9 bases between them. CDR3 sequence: CASSYSGTISYNEQFF. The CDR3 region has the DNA TGTGCCAGCAGTTACTCCGGGACAATCTCCTACAATGAGCAGTTCTTC.